A single T cell receptor (beta chain) is shown here with its context. Its cognate antigen has yet to be identified. Qualities for individual bases were not recorded, and no much larger clone is one base off. The source of the sample is a study of OX40 agonist ivuxolimab in advanced cancers. Turning to the overall study: Ivuxolimab was a fully human IgG2 agonistic monoclonal antibody targeting the costimulatory receptor OX40 (CD134). Intravenous ivuxolimab was administered to patients every 2 weeks at six dose levels: 0.01, 0.1, 0.3, 1.5, 3 and 10 mg/kg. Of the 50 or so patients in dose escalation, some 20 had hepatocellular carcinoma, approximately 15 had melanoma, 9 had renal cell carcinoma and 9 had head and neck cancer. In the dose-escalation cohort, 70% to 85% of patients were male, and the mean age was approximately 64 years, with a range of roughly 23 to 85. Patients were allowed to have had prior anti-PD-1, anti-PD-L1 or anti-CTLA-4 therapy, and approximately 40% of the dose-escalation patients had been treated with checkpoint inhibitors. Partial responses were achieved by three dose-escalation patients, of whom one had hepatocellular carcinoma and two had cutaneous melanoma. The point of sequencing TCRbeta in the periphery was to test whether ivuxolimab changed TCR sequence diversity and drove clonal T-cell expansion. The paper reports the monotherapy dose-escalation portion (N of about 54 patients) of the phase I ivuxolimab trial.

What the study reported, not specific to this receptor: The antigen specificity of the clonally expanded peripheral T cells was not determined. Low levels of normalized T-cell clonal expansion were also shown by some nonresponding patients. Clonal expansion of both CD4+ and CD8+ blood T cells was observed from baseline to week 6 at doses 0.1 to 3.0 mg/kg. After ivuxolimab, expanded clones were on average more numerous among CD8+ T cells than among CD4+ T cells. In the 0.1-3.0 mg/kg groups, partial responders were among the patients with the lowest normalized peripheral clonal expansion, particularly in CD8+ T cells.

Genomic DNA was extracted from sorted cells for sequencing of the TCRbeta CDR3 region. The immunoSEQ Assay was used for sequencing of TCRbeta CDR3 regions. TCRdb carries this immuneACCESS record with in-frame sequences only. Its versions omit some clonotypes, under half of them owing to an unresolved V gene in the studies checked, with the rest unexplained. Present in this sample are 96,000 or so clones, around 80% of which were seen just once. Together, the top ten hold less than 6% of the sample. The V and J ends are trimmed by 5 bases and 4 bases, leaving 11 bases between them. Spanning cysteine to phenylalanine, the CDR3 consists of 12 amino acids. The read is trimmed to its CDR3 DNA, 36 bases read in frame from base 1. CDR1 and CDR2 were assigned from the germline V gene as SQVTM and ANQGSEA. Patients with autoimmune disease history or receiving systemic immunosuppression were excluded from the trial. Peripheral blood for TCR sequencing was drawn from every dose cohort at baseline, at cycle 4 day 1 and at cycle 7 day 1. Samples were obtained from an open-label, multicenter, first-in-human phase I dose-escalation trial of ivuxolimab. Adults with locally advanced or metastatic melanoma, renal cell carcinoma, hepatocellular carcinoma or head and neck squamous cell carcinoma were enrolled in the trial. Before TCR sequencing, CD4+ T cells and CD8+ T cells were sorted from peripheral blood as separate populations.

Sequenced here: CD4+ or CD8+ T cells sorted from blood, sampled in a trial of the OX40 agonist ivuxolimab. The rearrangement joined TRBV29-1 to TRBJ1-1; the D segment could be TRBD1, given 6 matching bases. The TCR was taken from an adult with an advanced solid tumor such as melanoma, head and neck, liver or kidney cancer. The CDR3 reads CSVNRVGTEAFF. DNA sequence: TGCAGCGTTAACAGGGTAGGCACTGAAGCTTTCTTT. The CDR3, completed at both ends by the reference TRBV29-1 and TRBJ1-1 genes, gives the full variable domain SAVISQKPSRDICQRGTSLTIQCQVDSQVTMMFWYRQQPGQSLTLIATANQGSEATYESGFVIDKFPISRPNLTFSTLTVSNMSPEDSSIYLCSVNRVGTEAFFGQGTRLTVV.